These T cell receptor beta chains were read from a single sample in a study of T cell responses to AZD1222 COVID-19 vaccine. Some clones are missing from TCRdb's copy, which holds only in-frame ones; the method was immunoSEQ multiplex PCR. The sample includes about 140,000 clones, roughly 90% of them seen just once. Source: peripheral blood, taken 28 days after the second AZD1222 dose. These receptor sequences come from an adult who received the AZD1222 COVID-19 vaccine. CDR3s include the opening cysteine and the closing phenylalanine or tryptophan. The order of the fields is clone size, V gene, J gene, D gene, CDR3 DNA, CDR3 protein. The D gene is left open where the match is weak. The size field is filled for only some rows; it gives once, few, many or a size class.

abundance: NA; v_gene: TRBV10-3; j_gene: TRBJ2-1; d_gene: NA; CDR3nt: TGTGCCATCAGTGAGTCGGGTGGCGGCCACGAGAAAAATGAGCAGTTCTTC; CDR3aa: CAISESGGGHEKNEQFF
abundance: NA; v_gene: TRBV4-1; j_gene: TRBJ1-4; d_gene: NA; CDR3nt: TGCGCCAGCAGCCAGCGCGCGGAAACCCTAGGGGAAAAACTGTTTTTT; CDR3aa: CASSQRAETLGEKLFF
abundance: NA; v_gene: TRBV3-1/TRBV3-2; j_gene: TRBJ2-3; d_gene: TRBD1; CDR3nt: TGTGCCAGCAGCCCCCGACAGGGTAGGGCAGATACGCAGTATTTT; CDR3aa: CASSPRQGRADTQYF
abundance: NA; v_gene: TRBV3-1/TRBV3-2; j_gene: TRBJ1-1; d_gene: NA; CDR3nt: TGTGCCAGCAGCCCTTGGGGGGAGGCCACTGAAGCTTTCTTT; CDR3aa: CASSPWGEATEAFF
abundance: NA; v_gene: TRBV7-9; j_gene: TRBJ2-7; d_gene: TRBD2; CDR3nt: TGTGCCAGCAGCTTGTCGCGGGAGGCCTCCTACGAGCAGTACTTC; CDR3aa: CASSLSREASYEQYF
abundance: NA; v_gene: TRBV28; j_gene: TRBJ2-1; d_gene: TRBD2; CDR3nt: TGTGCCAGCAGTTTATCCTCTCGGCCTAGCGGGAATCGGTTCTTC; CDR3aa: CASSLSSRPSGNRFF
abundance: NA; v_gene: TRBV11-2; j_gene: TRBJ2-7; d_gene: NA; CDR3nt: TGTGCCAGCAGCTTAGAGAGGGGCCATCCCCACGAGCAGTACTTC; CDR3aa: CASSLERGHPHEQYF
abundance: NA; v_gene: TRBV7-2; j_gene: TRBJ2-4; d_gene: TRBD1; CDR3nt: TGTGCCAGCAGCTTAGAGGGGGCCGGGGCCAAAAACATTCAGTACTTC; CDR3aa: CASSLEGAGAKNIQYF
abundance: NA; v_gene: TRBV5-1; j_gene: TRBJ2-5; d_gene: NA; CDR3nt: TGCGCCAGCAATGTGGGGCTGGAGACCCAGTACTTC; CDR3aa: CASNVGLETQYF
abundance: once; v_gene: TRBV5-1; j_gene: TRBJ1-2; d_gene: TRBD1; CDR3nt: TGCGCCAGCAGCTCTACAGGGGGGCTGAACTATGGCTACACCTTC; CDR3aa: CASSSTGGLNYGYTF
abundance: NA; v_gene: TRBV27; j_gene: TRBJ2-3; d_gene: NA; CDR3nt: TGTGCCAGCAGTTGGGGCTTCGGGGCAGATACGCAGTATTTT; CDR3aa: CASSWGFGADTQYF
abundance: NA; v_gene: TRBV5-1; j_gene: TRBJ2-1; d_gene: TRBD2; CDR3nt: TGCGCCAGCAGCAAGAGGGACAGGGGTCGGACTAGCGGGAGTTACTACAATGAGCAGTTCTTC; CDR3aa: CASSKRDRGRTSGSYYNEQFF
abundance: NA; v_gene: TRBV6-5; j_gene: TRBJ1-2; d_gene: NA; CDR3nt: TGTGCCAGCAGTTACTCCATAGGGAGCAACTATGGCTACACCTTC; CDR3aa: CASSYSIGSNYGYTF
abundance: NA; v_gene: TRBV9; j_gene: TRBJ2-7; d_gene: TRBD2; CDR3nt: TGTGCCAGCAGCCGACTAGCGGGGGGCCTCTCTGGCGAGCAGTACTTC; CDR3aa: CASSRLAGGLSGEQYF
abundance: NA; v_gene: TRBV19; j_gene: TRBJ2-7; d_gene: TRBD1; CDR3nt: TGTGCCAGTAGTACCAGAACCCGGGACAGGTCCTACGAGCAGTACTTC; CDR3aa: CASSTRTRDRSYEQYF